The 32 T cell receptor beta chains below come from one sample, sequenced in a study of early T cells in non-severe SARS-CoV-2 infection. Using its own MiXCR run on the 5' RACE reads, TCRdb lists one record per CDR3 protein. The sample gives tens of thousands of distinct CDR3 sequences, over 4% of which show up once; approximately 8.4% is in the top ten. Sequenced input: whole blood. The receptors originated from an adult who was a healthcare worker with PCR-confirmed SARS-CoV-2 infection or an uninfected control (not recorded which).

At least ten counts were recorded for this clonotype. The V call is TRBV6-5, the J call TRBJ2-7, with unresolved D. V dropped 2 bases and J dropped 3 bases, with 11 bases sitting between them. The CDR3 is made up of 14 amino acids. CDR1 is MNHEY and CDR2 is SVGAGI in the germline V gene. CDR3 amino acids: CASSYAGSLYEQYF. CDR3 coding DNA: TGTGCCAGCAGTTACGCAGGATCCCTCTACGAGCAGTACTTC.

This clonotype was seen many times. This chain links TRBV7-9 with TRBJ2-1, with 10 bases fitting TRBD2. CDR1 and CDR2 (germline): SEHNR, FQNEAQ (reference sequence). The CDR3 runs 16 residues. Trimming at V came to 4 bases and at J to 5 bases, leaving 8 bases not matched to a gene. CDR3 sequence (DNA): TGTGCCAGCAGCTCCTCTAGCGGGGGAGACAACAATGAGCAGTTCTTC. This encodes CASSSSSGGDNNEQFF.

The sample holds many counts of this clonotype. The chain recombines TRBV29-1 with TRBJ2-2; D is unresolved. V dropped 3 bases and J dropped 6 bases, with 11 bases sitting between them. Per germline, CDR1 SQVTM and CDR2 ANQGSEA. The CDR3 loop spans 13 amino acids. CDR3 sequence reads: CSVDLQFAGELFF. CDR3 nucleotide sequence: TGCAGCGTTGATTTGCAATTCGCCGGGGAGCTGTTTTTT.

The chain recombines TRBV5-1 with TRBJ1-2; D call uncertain. Trimming took 0 bases from V and 1 from J, leaving 13 bases between them. The CDR3 has 16 amino acids. Germline assignment: CDR1 SGHRS and CDR2 YFSETQ. The CDR3 here is CASSLVPPNGNYGYTF. DNA of the CDR3: TGCGCCAGCAGCTTGGTCCCCCCCAACGGTAACTATGGCTACACCTTC.

This clonotype was counted ten times or more. The chain uses TRBV19 and TRBJ2-5; TRBD2 agrees at 10 bases. Trimming took 6 bases from V and 3 from J; bases not matched to a gene: 7. Germline CDR1 and CDR2: LNHDA and SQIVND (reference sequence). The CDR3 has 15 residues. In nucleotides, the CDR3 is TGTGCCAGTAGCGGTCCTAGCGGGGGAGAAGAGACCCAGTACTTC. Its translation: CASSGPSGGEETQYF.

This clonotype appeared many times. This chain links TRBV12-3 or TRBV12-4 with TRBJ2-2; 9 nucleotides align to TRBD1. The CDR3 contains 15 residues. Trimming removed 5 bases from V and 3 bases from J; junction bases left unmatched: 4. DNA for the CDR3: TGTGCCAGCAGTAACCGGGACAGGGACACCGGGGAGCTGTTTTTT. As protein: CASSNRDRDTGELFF.

This clonotype was recorded many times. This chain connects TRBV7-7 to TRBJ2-1, with TRBD2 identical over 7 bases. This CDR3 region has 14 residues. Germline assignment: CDR1 SSHAT and CDR2 FNYEAQ (reference sequence). V trimming: 2 bases; J trimming: 8 bases; junction bases outside the gene matches: 6. The CDR3 sequence: CASSLLTSQDEQFF. The DNA of the CDR3 is TGTGCCAGCAGCTTATTGACTAGCCAGGATGAGCAGTTCTTC.

This clonotype was counted ten times or more. This chain connects TRBV7-2 to TRBJ2-7, with TRBD2 identical over 7 bases. Germline V gives CDR1 SGHTA, CDR2 FQGNSA. Trimming removed 5 bases from V and 1 base from J; junction bases left unmatched: 8. This CDR3 has 15 residues. The CDR3 reads CASSVRDYQSYEQYF. CDR3 in DNA: TGTGCCAGCAGCGTCCGGGACTACCAGTCCTACGAGCAGTACTTC. Looking up the rest from reference TRBV7-2 and TRBJ2-7 gives the full variable domain: GAGVSQSPSNKVTEKGKDVELRCDPISGHTALYWYRQSLGQGLEFLIYFQGNSAPDKSGLPSDRFSAERTGGSVSTLTIQRTQQEDSAVYLCASSVRDYQSYEQYFGPGTRLTVT.

This clonotype was recorded at least ten times. This chain uses TRBV28 with TRBJ1-2; TRBD1 agrees at 7 bases. This CDR3 has 14 residues. After removal of 6 bases from V and 4 bases from J, the junction contained 8 bases not matched to a gene. Germline CDR1 and CDR2: MDHEN and SYDVKM. The CDR3 spells CASRIPGQLYGYTF. The CDR3 DNA follows: TGTGCCAGCAGAATTCCGGGACAGCTCTATGGCTACACCTTC.

In its sample, this clonotype was seen a few times. The genes are TRBV24-1 and TRBJ2-2, with D possibly matching TRBD2 (5 bases). This CDR3 contains 16 residues. Trimming took 1 base from V and 6 from J, leaving 14 bases between them. Germline V lookup: CDR1 KGHDR, CDR2 SFDVKD. The CDR3 protein is CATSDLGWTGAGELFF. The CDR3 nucleotides read TGTGCCACCAGTGATTTAGGTTGGACTGGGGCCGGGGAGCTGTTTTTT.

This clonotype was detected only a few times. V usage is TRBV24-1 and J usage is TRBJ1-3; D remains unclear. Germline loops: CDR1 KGHDR, CDR2 SFDVKD. V was clipped by 4 bases and J by 0 bases, with 15 bases between them. CDR3 length: 17 residues. In nucleotides, the CDR3 is TGTGCCACCAGTGACTTTACAGCCTTCCCCTCTGGAAACACCATATATTTT. Its translation is CATSDFTAFPSGNTIYF.

This clonotype was detected many times. The chain uses TRBV15 and TRBJ1-1, with 8 bases identical to TRBD1. Germline V gives CDR1 LNHNV, CDR2 YYDKDF (reference sequence). The junction had 8 bases not matched to a gene; V was cut back by 8 bases and J by 3 bases. The CDR3 extends over 14 amino acids. The CDR3 nucleotides read TGTGCCACCCAACATAGACAGGGGTACACTGAAGCTTTCTTT. This sequence encodes CATQHRQGYTEAFF.

The chain employs TRBV7-2 and TRBJ2-2; 8 bases are a match to TRBD1. The CDR3 has 14 amino acids. V shed 4 bases, J shed 9 bases, and the junction held 7 bases outside the gene matches. From germline, CDR1 is SGHTA and CDR2 FQGNSA. In nucleotides, the CDR3 is TGTGCCAGCAGCTCGGACAGGGATGTCCGGGAGCTGTTTTTT. Translation gives CASSSDRDVRELFF.

This clonotype appeared many times. The rearrangement joins TRBV5-8 to TRBJ2-7, with D possibly being TRBD2 (5 bases). The length of the CDR3 is 11 residues. V gave up 5 bases and J gave up 8 bases, with 11 bases separating them. Germline V gene data show CDR1 as SGHTS and CDR2 as YDEGEE. The CDR3 protein is CASRDGKKQYF. CDR3 bases: TGTGCCAGCAGGGACGGGAAGAAGCAGTACTTC.

The table lists this clonotype with many counts. This chain connects TRBV7-6 to TRBJ2-3; a possible D gene is TRBD2 (5 bases). CDR3 length equals 13 residues. From germline, CDR1 is SGHVS and CDR2 FNYEAQ. V lost 5 bases and J lost 4, with 10 bases in between. This CDR3 reads CASSPGAADTQYF. CDR3 bases: TGTGCCAGCAGCCCAGGAGCGGCAGATACGCAGTATTTT.

This clonotype was picked up a small number of times. The rearrangement joins TRBV7-2 to TRBJ2-7, with 13 bases lining up with TRBD2. Per the germline V gene, CDR1 is SGHTA and CDR2 is FQGNSA. The CDR3 is made up of 17 amino acids. V lost 5 bases, J lost 6 bases, and 13 bases stayed unmatched. Written as DNA, the CDR3 is TGTGCCAGCAGCCCCGGACTAGCGGGGGCCTTCTGGGGCGAGCAGTACTTC. Residues: CASSPGLAGAFWGEQYF. The whole variable domain, filled in from reference TRBV7-2 and TRBJ2-7, reads GAGVSQSPSNKVTEKGKDVELRCDPISGHTALYWYRQSLGQGLEFLIYFQGNSAPDKSGLPSDRFSAERTGGSVSTLTIQRTQQEDSAVYLCASSPGLAGAFWGEQYFGPGTRLTVT.

Many counts were recorded for this clonotype. The chain links TRBV20-1 to TRBJ1-3; the D is unclear. CDR3 size: 13 residues. Trimming took 3 bases from V and 1 from J, leaving 7 bases between them. Germline CDR1 and CDR2: DFQATT and SNEGSKA (reference sequence). DNA for the CDR3: TGCAGTGCTAGTGGGTTATCTGGAAACACCATATATTTT. This gives the protein CSASGLSGNTIYF.

There are many counts of this clonotype. The rearrangement uses TRBV29-1 and TRBJ2-5; 9 bases map to TRBD1. CDR1 and CDR2 from the germline V gene are SQVTM and ANQGSEA. The CDR3 is 15 residues long. The J segment lost 4 bases and the V segment lost 7 bases, leaving 13 bases of the junction unmatched. The CDR3 region has the DNA TGCAGCGCTCTTCGACGCGGGACAGGGATAGAGACCCAGTACTTC. This gives the protein CSALRRGTGIETQYF.

The sample holds many counts of this clonotype. The chain has TRBV7-8 and TRBJ2-2; D not resolved. The CDR3 contains 17 residues. V was clipped by 5 bases and J by 2 bases, with 18 bases between them. Germline V gene data show CDR1 as SGHVS and CDR2 as FQNEAQ. In DNA, the CDR3 is TGTGCCAGCAGCCCAACCGTTGGGCACGGAAACACCGGGGAGCTGTTTTTT. It encodes CASSPTVGHGNTGELFF.

This clonotype came up a few times. The V and J genes are TRBV7-2 and TRBJ2-5, with D uncertain. The CDR3 sequence is 13 residues long. Germline V gives CDR1 SGHTA, CDR2 FQGNSA. V was cut by 3 bases and J by 9 bases, with 14 bases left in between. DNA for the CDR3: TGTGCCAGCAGCTTGGCAGCGCAAGTGGCCCAGTACTTC. Protein sequence: CASSLAAQVAQYF.

This clonotype has a count of ten or more. The V gene is TRBV20-1, the J gene TRBJ2-4, with TRBD2 matching over 9 bases. The CDR3 has 13 amino acids. V shed 5 bases, J shed 7 bases, and the junction held 6 bases outside the gene matches. Germline CDR1 and CDR2: DFQATT and SNEGSKA (reference sequence). CDR3 bases: TGCAGTGCTCGGACTAGCGCGAGTAACATTCAGTACTTC. Translating it yields CSARTSASNIQYF.

The chain has TRBV9 and TRBJ2-3; tentative D call: TRBD1 (6 bases). With 3 bases removed from V and 2 bases from J, the gap between germline ends came to 16 bases. Per the germline V gene, CDR1 is SGDLS and CDR2 is YYNGEE. CDR3 length: 16 amino acids. The CDR3 coding sequence is TGTGCCAGCAGCGACAACCTGGACAGAAACACAGATACGCAGTATTTT. Protein sequence: CASSDNLDRNTDTQYF.

This clonotype was counted many times. The chain employs TRBV28 and TRBJ2-1; no clear D. Germline loops: CDR1 MDHEN, CDR2 SYDVKM. V dropped 8 bases and J dropped 5 bases, with 13 bases sitting between them. This CDR3 has 13 amino acids. For the CDR3, the DNA is TGTGCCAGCGGAGTTTCCAGTAACAATGAGCAGTTCTTC. Encoded protein: CASGVSSNNEQFF.

This clonotype was counted at least ten times. The chain combines TRBV6-6 with TRBJ2-5, with 8 bases fitting TRBD2. The V gene's germline CDR1 is MNHNY and CDR2 SVGAGI (reference sequence). The CDR3 length is 16 residues. The V gene end was trimmed by 2 bases and the J gene end by 3 bases; junction bases not matched to a gene: 8. The CDR3 protein is CASSYTGGRDEETQYF. The DNA of the CDR3 is TGTGCCAGCAGTTACACGGGGGGGCGGGACGAAGAGACCCAGTACTTC.

The rearrangement links TRBV28 to TRBJ2-7; D is perhaps TRBD2 (7 bases). Germline CDR1 MDHEN, CDR2 SYDVKM. Trimming cost V 3 bases and J 1 base, with 13 bases left between them. The CDR3 runs 15 residues. CDR3: CASSLRGGPSYEQYF. As DNA, the CDR3 is TGTGCCAGCAGTTTGAGGGGGGGCCCTTCCTACGAGCAGTACTTC.

This clonotype was detected many times. The V and J genes are TRBV7-2 and TRBJ1-2; D perhaps matches TRBD1 (5 bases). This CDR3 region has 14 residues. Trimming left V 5 bases short and J 7 bases short, with 17 bases between. CDR1 and CDR2 from the germline V gene are SGHTA and FQGNSA. The DNA of the CDR3 is TGTGCCAGCAGCCCCCGCTCCAGGGTTGGTGGCTACACCTTC. It is translated as CASSPRSRVGGYTF.

This clonotype was seen ten or more times. The rearrangement uses TRBV7-2 and TRBJ1-4, with D unresolved. The CDR3 contains 13 residues. CDR1 is SGHTA, CDR2 FQGNSA, per germline. V shed 1 base and J shed 2 bases, with 2 bases lying between them. The CDR3 DNA follows: TGTGCCAGCAGCTTAGTCACTAATGAAAAACTGTTTTTT. It encodes CASSLVTNEKLFF.

Ten or more counts support this clonotype. The chain carries TRBV28 and TRBJ1-1, with 7 bases aligning to TRBD1. The CDR3 runs 13 residues. Unmatched junction bases numbered 14, after V lost 8 bases and J lost 11 bases. CDR1 is MDHEN and CDR2 is SYDVKM in the germline V gene. CDR3 coding DNA: TGTGCCAGCGCTAGGGACAGTCGTGAATTGGCTTTCTTT. Protein product: CASARDSRELAFF.

This clonotype was recorded at least ten times. The V gene is TRBV6-6, the J gene TRBJ1-5; D is possibly TRBD1 (5 bases). The V gene's germline CDR1 is MNHNY and CDR2 SVGAGI (reference sequence). V lost 4 bases and J 5 bases, leaving 12 bases between the germline ends. The CDR3 runs 14 residues. CDR3 loop: CASSSGRMDQPQHF. Here the CDR3 DNA reads TGTGCCAGCAGTTCAGGGAGGATGGATCAGCCCCAGCATTTT.

This clonotype was seen at least ten times. The rearrangement joins TRBV6-6 to TRBJ1-2; D is undetermined. Deletions cut 2 bases from V and 7 bases from J, with 8 bases between. Germline loops: CDR1 MNHNY, CDR2 SVGAGI (reference sequence). The CDR3 totals 12 residues. The CDR3 bases are TGTGCCAGCAGTTACGAGGATGCTGGCTACACCTTC. It translates to CASSYEDAGYTF.

This clonotype was counted a few times. The chain recombines TRBV10-3 with TRBJ2-2; D may match TRBD1 or TRBD2 (5 bases each). Germline V gene lookup returns CDR1 ENHRY and CDR2 SYGVKD. The ends were cut back, 8 bases at V and 3 bases at J, with 16 bases in the middle. CDR3 length: 15 residues. The CDR3 reads CAIRDSGQDTGELFF. CDR3 nucleotides: TGTGCCATCCGCGATTCGGGGCAAGACACCGGGGAGCTGTTTTTT.

This clonotype was seen at least ten times. The chain combines TRBV11-2 with TRBJ2-7; D possibly uses TRBD1 or TRBD2 (5 bases each). V lost 1 base and J lost 5, with 12 bases in between. CDR3 size: 14 residues. Germline V CDR1 and CDR2: SGHAT, FQNNGV. CDR3 sequence: CASSLAPQGDEQYF. CDR3 DNA: TGTGCCAGCAGCTTAGCCCCTCAGGGAGACGAGCAGTACTTC.